Each of the 4 T cell receptor beta chains below was sequenced from the same sample in a study of CDR3 diversity in severe acne. From the PCR reads, TCRdb called clonotypes with MiXCR, one entry per CDR3 protein. The sample carries approximately 79,000 distinct CDR3 sequences, approximately 52% recorded once. Material for sequencing was blood. Every receptor here comes from a male donor in good health, serving as a control.

This clonotype was found once. V usage is TRBV19 and J usage is TRBJ2-7; 14 nucleotides align to TRBD2. The CDR3 spans 16 residues. CDR1 and CDR2 (germline): LNHDA, SQIVND (reference sequence). V dropped 3 bases and J dropped 2; count of bases not matched to a gene: 3. The CDR3 nucleotides are TGTGCCAGTAGTATCGGGACTAGCGGGAGTCCCTACGAGCAGTACTTC. Protein: CASSIGTSGSPYEQYF.

About this clonotype: One junction end disagrees with the germline gene, perhaps due to a read error. The chain uses TRBV20-1 and TRBJ2-7; 7 bases map to TRBD1. This CDR3 has 15 residues. In germline, CDR1 is DFQATT, CDR2 SNEGSKA (reference sequence). The CDR3 spells CSAREIGDSRREQYF. The CDR3 DNA sequence: TGTAGTGCTAGAGAGATCGGGGACAGCCGGAGAGAGCAGTACTTC.

The chain links TRBV2 to TRBJ1-4; a possible D gene is TRBD1 (6 bases). CDR1 SNHLY and CDR2 FYNNEI come from the germline V gene. The V and J ends lost 6 bases and 10 bases respectively, with 21 bases between them. The CDR3 covers 15 residues. The chain's CDR3 is CASSRTDSIGGKLFF. CDR3 bases: TGTGCCAGCAGCCGGACGGACAGCATTGGTGGAAAACTGTTTTTT.

This clonotype has ten or more counts. Just one base apart from a much larger clone, this may be a read error. This sequence joins TRBV20-1 and TRBJ1-1, with D hard to call. The CDR3 is made up of 11 amino acids. CDR1 is DFQATT and CDR2 is SNEGSKA in the germline V gene (reference sequence). Trimming took off 5 bases at V and 11 bases at J, with 15 bases between the two ends. In DNA, the CDR3 is TGCAGTGCTCAAGGCCGGGTTCACGCTTTCTTT. Translating gives CSAQGRVHAFF.